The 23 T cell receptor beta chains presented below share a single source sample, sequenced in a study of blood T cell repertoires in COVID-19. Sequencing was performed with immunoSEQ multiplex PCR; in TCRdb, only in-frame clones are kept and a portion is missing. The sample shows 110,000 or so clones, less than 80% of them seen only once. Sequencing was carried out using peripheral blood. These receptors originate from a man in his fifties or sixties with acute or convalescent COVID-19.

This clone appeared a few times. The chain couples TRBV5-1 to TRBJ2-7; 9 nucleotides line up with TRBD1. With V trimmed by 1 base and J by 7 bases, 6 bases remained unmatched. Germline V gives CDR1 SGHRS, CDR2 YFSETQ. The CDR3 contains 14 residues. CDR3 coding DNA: TGCGCCAGCAGCTTGCACAGGGGGCAGGGGGAGCAGTACTTC. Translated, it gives CASSLHRGQGEQYF.

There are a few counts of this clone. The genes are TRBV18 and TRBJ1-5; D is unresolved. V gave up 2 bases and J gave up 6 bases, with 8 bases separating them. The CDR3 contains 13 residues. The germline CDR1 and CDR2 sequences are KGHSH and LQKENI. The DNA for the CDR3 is TGTGCCAGCTCACCAGAGGTACGTCAGCCCCAGCATTTT. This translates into CASSPEVRQPQHF.

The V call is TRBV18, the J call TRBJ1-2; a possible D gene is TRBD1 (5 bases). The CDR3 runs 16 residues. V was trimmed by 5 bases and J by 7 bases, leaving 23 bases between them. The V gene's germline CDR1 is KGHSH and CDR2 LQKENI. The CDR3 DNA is TGTGCCAGCTCATCAGTCAAGGGGCTGTTAAATAGTGGCTACACCTTC. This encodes CASSSVKGLLNSGYTF. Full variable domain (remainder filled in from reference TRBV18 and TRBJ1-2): NAGVMQNPRHLVRRRGQEARLRCSPMKGHSHVYWYRQLPEEGLKFMVYLQKENIIDESGMPKERFSAEFPKEGPSILRIQQVVRGDSAAYFCASSSVKGLLNSGYTFGSGTRLTVV.

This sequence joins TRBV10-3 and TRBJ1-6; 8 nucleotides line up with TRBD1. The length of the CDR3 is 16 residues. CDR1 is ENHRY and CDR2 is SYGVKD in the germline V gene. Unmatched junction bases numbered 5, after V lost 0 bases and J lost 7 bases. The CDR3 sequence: CAISESTGVGNSPLHF. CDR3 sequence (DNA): TGTGCCATCAGTGAGTCGACAGGGGTGGGCAATTCACCCCTCCACTTT.

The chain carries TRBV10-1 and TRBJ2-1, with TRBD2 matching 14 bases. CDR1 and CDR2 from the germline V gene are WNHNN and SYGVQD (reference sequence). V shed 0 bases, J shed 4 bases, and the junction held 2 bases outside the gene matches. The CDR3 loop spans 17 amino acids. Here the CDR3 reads CASSESRLAGGYNEQFF. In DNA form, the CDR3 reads TGCGCCAGCAGTGAGTCCCGACTAGCGGGGGGGTACAATGAGCAGTTCTTC.

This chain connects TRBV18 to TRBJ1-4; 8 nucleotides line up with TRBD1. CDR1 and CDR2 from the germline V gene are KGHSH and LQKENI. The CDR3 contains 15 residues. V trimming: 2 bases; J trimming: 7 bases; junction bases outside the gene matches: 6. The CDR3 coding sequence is TGTGCCAGCTCACCAACGGACAGGGAGGGTGAAAAACTGTTTTTT. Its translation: CASSPTDREGEKLFF.

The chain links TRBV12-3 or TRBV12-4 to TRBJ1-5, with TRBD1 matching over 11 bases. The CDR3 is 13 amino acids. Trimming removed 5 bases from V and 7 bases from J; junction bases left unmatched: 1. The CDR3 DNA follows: TGTGCCAGCAGTAGGGACAGGGGGCAGCCCCAGCATTTT. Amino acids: CASSRDRGQPQHF.

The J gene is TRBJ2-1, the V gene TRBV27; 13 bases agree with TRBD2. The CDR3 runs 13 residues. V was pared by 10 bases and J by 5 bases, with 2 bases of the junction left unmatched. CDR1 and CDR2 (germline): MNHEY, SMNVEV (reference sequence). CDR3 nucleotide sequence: TGTGCCACGGGACTAGCGGGGAACAATGAGCAGTTCTTC. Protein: CATGLAGNNEQFF.

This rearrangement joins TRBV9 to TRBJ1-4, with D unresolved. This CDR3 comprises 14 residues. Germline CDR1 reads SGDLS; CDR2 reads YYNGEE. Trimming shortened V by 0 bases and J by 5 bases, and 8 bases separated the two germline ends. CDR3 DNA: TGTGCCAGCAGCGTAGGGACTCAGAATGAAAAACTGTTTTTT. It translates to CASSVGTQNEKLFF. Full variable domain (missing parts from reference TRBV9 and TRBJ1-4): DSGVTQTPKHLITATGQRVTLRCSPRSGDLSVYWYQQSLDQGLQFLIQYYNGEERAKGNILERFSAQQFPDLHSELNLSSLELGDSALYFCASSVGTQNEKLFFGSGTQLSVL.

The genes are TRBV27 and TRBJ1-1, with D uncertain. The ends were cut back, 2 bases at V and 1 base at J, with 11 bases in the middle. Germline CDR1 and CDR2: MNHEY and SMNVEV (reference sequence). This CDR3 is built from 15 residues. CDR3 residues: CASSLNPPGNTEAFF. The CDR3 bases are TGTGCCAGCAGTTTAAATCCCCCAGGGAACACTGAAGCTTTCTTT.

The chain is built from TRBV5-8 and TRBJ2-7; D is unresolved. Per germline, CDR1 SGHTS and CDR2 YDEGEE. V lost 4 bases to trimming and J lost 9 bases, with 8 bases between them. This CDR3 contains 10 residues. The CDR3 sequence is CASSDLVQYF. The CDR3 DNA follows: TGTGCCAGCAGCGACTTAGTGCAGTACTTC. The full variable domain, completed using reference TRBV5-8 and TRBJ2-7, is EAGVTQSPTHLIKTRGQQATLRCSPISGHTSVYWYQQALGLGLQFLLWYDEGEERNRGNFPPRFSGRQFPNYSSELNVNALELEDSALYLCASSDLVQYFGPGTRLTVT.

The CDR3 spells CASSQGQGFAEAFF. CDR3 nucleotide sequence: TGCGCCAGCAGCCAAGGACAGGGGTTTGCTGAAGCTTTCTTT. The chain couples TRBV4-1 to TRBJ1-1; 8 positions agree with TRBD1. J was trimmed by 6 bases and V by 1 base; bases with no gene match: 4. In germline, CDR1 is MGHRA, CDR2 YSYEKL. This CDR3 is 14 amino acids long.

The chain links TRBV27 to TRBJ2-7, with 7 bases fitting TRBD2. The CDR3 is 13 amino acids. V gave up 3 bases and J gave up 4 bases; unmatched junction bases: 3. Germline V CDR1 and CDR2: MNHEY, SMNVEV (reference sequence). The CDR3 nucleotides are TGTGCCAGCAGTTTGGGGGGGGAATACGAGCAGTACTTC. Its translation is CASSLGGEYEQYF.

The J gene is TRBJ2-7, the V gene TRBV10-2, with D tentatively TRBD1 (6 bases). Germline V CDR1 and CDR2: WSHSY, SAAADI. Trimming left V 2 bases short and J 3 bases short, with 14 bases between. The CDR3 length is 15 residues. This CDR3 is CASSEGFGQNYEQYF. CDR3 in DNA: TGCGCCAGCAGTGAGGGGTTCGGACAGAACTACGAGCAGTACTTC.

This CDR3 is CASSQDSGSGNEQFF. CDR3 in DNA: TGCGCCAGCAGCCAGGATTCCGGATCAGGAAATGAGCAGTTCTTC. The chain recombines TRBV4-1 with TRBJ2-1; no clear D gene. CDR1 and CDR2 (germline): MGHRA, YSYEKL. The CDR3 spans 15 residues. With 3 bases removed from V and 7 bases from J, the gap between germline ends came to 16 bases.

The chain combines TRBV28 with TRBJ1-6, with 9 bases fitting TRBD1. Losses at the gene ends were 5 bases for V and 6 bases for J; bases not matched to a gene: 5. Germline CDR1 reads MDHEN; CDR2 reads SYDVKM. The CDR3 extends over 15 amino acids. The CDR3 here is CASSQNRGRNSPLHF. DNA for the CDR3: TGTGCCAGCAGTCAGAACAGGGGGCGTAATTCACCCCTCCACTTT.

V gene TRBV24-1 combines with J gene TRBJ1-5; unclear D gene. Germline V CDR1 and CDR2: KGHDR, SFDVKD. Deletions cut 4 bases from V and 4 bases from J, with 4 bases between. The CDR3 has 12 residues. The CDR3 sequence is CATSELNQPQHF. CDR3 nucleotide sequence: TGTGCCACCAGTGAGTTAAATCAGCCCCAGCATTTT.

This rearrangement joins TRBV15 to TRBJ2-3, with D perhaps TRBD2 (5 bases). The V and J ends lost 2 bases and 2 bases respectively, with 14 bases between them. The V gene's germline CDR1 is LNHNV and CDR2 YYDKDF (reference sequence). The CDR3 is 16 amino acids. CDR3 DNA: TGTGCCACCAGCAGACTGACTATACCCTTCACAGATACGCAGTATTTT. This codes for CATSRLTIPFTDTQYF.

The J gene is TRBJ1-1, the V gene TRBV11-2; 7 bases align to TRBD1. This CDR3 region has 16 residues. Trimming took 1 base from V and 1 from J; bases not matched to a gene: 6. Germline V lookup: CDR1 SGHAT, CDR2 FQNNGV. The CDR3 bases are TGTGCCAGCAGCTTAGCCGGACAGGTTGGGAACACTGAAGCTTTCTTT. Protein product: CASSLAGQVGNTEAFF.

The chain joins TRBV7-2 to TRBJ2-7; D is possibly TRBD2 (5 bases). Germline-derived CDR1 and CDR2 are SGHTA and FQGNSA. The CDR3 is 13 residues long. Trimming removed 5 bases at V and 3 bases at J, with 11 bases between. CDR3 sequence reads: CASSPGLGYEQYF. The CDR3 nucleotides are TGTGCCAGCAGCCCCGGACTGGGCTACGAGCAGTACTTC. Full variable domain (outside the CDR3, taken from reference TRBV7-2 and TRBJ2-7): GAGVSQSPSNKVTEKGKDVELRCDPISGHTALYWYRQSLGQGLEFLIYFQGNSAPDKSGLPSDRFSAERTGGSVSTLTIQRTQQEDSAVYLCASSPGLGYEQYFGPGTRLTVT.

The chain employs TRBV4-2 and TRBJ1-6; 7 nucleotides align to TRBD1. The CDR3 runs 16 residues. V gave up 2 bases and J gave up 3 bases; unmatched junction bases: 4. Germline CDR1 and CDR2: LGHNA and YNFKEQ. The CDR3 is CASSQNDRDYNSPLHF. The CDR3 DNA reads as TGTGCCAGCAGCCAAAACGACAGGGACTATAATTCACCCCTCCACTTT.

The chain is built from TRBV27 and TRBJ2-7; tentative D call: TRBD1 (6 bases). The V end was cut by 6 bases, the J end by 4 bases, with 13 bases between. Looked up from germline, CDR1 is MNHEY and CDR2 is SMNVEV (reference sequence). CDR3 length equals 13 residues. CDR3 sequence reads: CASRAGAGYEQYF. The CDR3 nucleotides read TGTGCCAGCAGGGCAGGGGCAGGGTACGAGCAGTACTTC.

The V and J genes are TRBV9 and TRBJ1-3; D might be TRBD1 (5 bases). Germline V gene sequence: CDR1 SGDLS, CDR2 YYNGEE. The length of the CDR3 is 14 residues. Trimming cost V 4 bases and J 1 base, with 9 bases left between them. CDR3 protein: CASSIQGSGNTIYF. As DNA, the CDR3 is TGTGCCAGCAGCATCCAGGGTTCTGGAAACACCATATATTTT.